One sample yielded the 9 T cell receptor beta chains listed below, sequenced in a study of blood T cells in healthy people across ages. A J-beta primer mix and a sample-barcoded 5' primer were used in a second PCR of roughly 6 to 12 cycles. TCRdb itself ran the 5' RACE reads through MiXCR, one entry per CDR3 protein. The table shows some 710,000 distinct CDR3 sequences, with 35% to 60% occurring only once. The specimen sequenced was blood. The source of these receptors is a man older than 75 in good health.

This clonotype was counted a few times. The genes are TRBV7-9 and TRBJ2-5; D may correspond to TRBD1 or TRBD2 (5 bases each). The CDR3 length is 16 residues. Trimming stripped 2 bases from V and 5 bases from J, with 18 bases between. CDR1 is SEHNR and CDR2 is FQNEAQ in the germline V gene (reference sequence). This chain's CDR3 is CASSLYGTKERETQYF. The CDR3 DNA is TGTGCCAGCAGCTTATACGGGACGAAGGAAAGGGAGACCCAGTACTTC.

The chain joins TRBV20-1 to TRBJ2-5; 7 bases are a match to TRBD2. Germline V gene lookup returns CDR1 DFQATT and CDR2 SNEGSKA (reference sequence). V gave up 1 base and J gave up 11 bases; unmatched junction bases: 16. This CDR3 comprises 15 residues. The CDR3 DNA sequence: TGCAGTGCTAGAGTTAACAGCGGGATAACCAAGGAGCAGTACTTC. Translating gives CSARVNSGITKEQYF.

The chain recombines TRBV7-2 with TRBJ2-5; D uncertain. Per the germline V gene, CDR1 is SGHTA and CDR2 is FQGNSA. Trimming stripped 2 bases from V and 4 bases from J, with 11 bases between. CDR3 length: 14 residues. This CDR3 reads CASSLNPLRETQYF. CDR3 nucleotide sequence: TGTGCCAGCAGCTTAAACCCTCTCAGAGAGACCCAGTACTTC.

This clonotype has a single count. The genes are TRBV5-1 and TRBJ2-3, with TRBD1 identical over 10 bases. Germline V gene data show CDR1 as SGHRS and CDR2 as YFSETQ. CDR3 length: 14 residues. Unmatched junction bases numbered 7, after V lost 6 bases and J lost 6 bases. For the CDR3, the DNA is TGCGCCAGCATCCTGACAGGGGGCGCGGATACGCAGTATTTT. Its protein product is CASILTGGADTQYF.

The rearrangement uses TRBV7-2 and TRBJ2-1; TRBD1 matches at 7 bases. V dropped 8 bases and J dropped 9; count of bases not matched to a gene: 13. The CDR3 is made up of 14 amino acids. Germline V gene data show CDR1 as SGHTA and CDR2 as FQGNSA. Here the CDR3 DNA reads TGTGCCAGCGGCACAGGGGTAGGGATCGCTGAGCAGTTCTTC. Translated, it gives CASGTGVGIAEQFF.

As to this clonotype: One end of the junction varies from germline; a read error may be responsible. The rearrangement links TRBV18 to TRBJ2-1, with 9 nucleotides matching TRBD2. This CDR3 is 17 amino acids long. In germline, CDR1 is KGHSH, CDR2 LQKENI. In nucleotides, the CDR3 is TGTGCCGGCTCCGTTTCCGCCCCTAGCGGGACTTGGAATGAGCAGTTCTTC. Encoded protein: CAGSVSAPSGTWNEQFF.

Here the CDR3 reads CATTPGGISTDTQYF. CDR3 nucleotide sequence: TGTGCCACCACCCCGGGCGGGATCAGCACAGATACGCAGTATTTT. The V call is TRBV2, the J call TRBJ2-3; D possibly corresponds to TRBD2 (6 bases). There are 15 residues in the CDR3. Germline V lookup: CDR1 SNHLY, CDR2 FYNNEI. Trimming removed 10 bases from V and 0 bases from J, with 17 bases in between.

This clonotype showed up just a few times. The gene calls are TRBV2 and TRBJ2-1; 11 bases line up with TRBD2. The length of the CDR3 is 18 residues. V shed 4 bases and J 1 base; nucleotides not matched to a gene: 9. From germline, CDR1 is SNHLY and CDR2 FYNNEI. The CDR3 reads CASSGSSGRRGSYNEQFF. The DNA of the CDR3 is TGTGCCAGCAGTGGCTCTAGCGGGAGGAGGGGTTCCTACAATGAGCAGTTCTTC.

At least ten counts were recorded for this clonotype. This chain uses TRBV20-1 with TRBJ2-3; TRBD2 might be the D (7 bases). With 4 bases removed from V and 2 bases from J, the gap between germline ends came to 19 bases. Germline-derived CDR1 and CDR2 are DFQATT and SNEGSKA (reference sequence). This CDR3 comprises 16 residues. The CDR3 DNA reads as TGCAGTGCTATTCGCCCGGGGGCGGGGGACACAGATACGCAGTATTTT. Its translation is CSAIRPGAGDTDTQYF.